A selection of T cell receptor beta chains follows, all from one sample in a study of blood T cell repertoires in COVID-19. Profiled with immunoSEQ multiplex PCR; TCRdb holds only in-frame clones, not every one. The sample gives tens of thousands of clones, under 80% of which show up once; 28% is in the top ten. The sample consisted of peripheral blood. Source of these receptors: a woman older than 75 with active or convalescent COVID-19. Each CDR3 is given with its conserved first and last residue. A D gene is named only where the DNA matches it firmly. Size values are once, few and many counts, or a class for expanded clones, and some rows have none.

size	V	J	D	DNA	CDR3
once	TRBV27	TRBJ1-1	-	TGTGCCAGCAGTTTTACAGGTGGGTTTGAAGCTTTCTTT	CASSFTGGFEAFF
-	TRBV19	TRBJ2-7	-	TGTGCCAGTAGTATAAGCGGTGTGAGCTCCTACGAGCAGTACTTC	CASSISGVSSYEQYF
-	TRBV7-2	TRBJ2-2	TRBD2	TGTGCCAGCACCCCAGCGGGGGGGCCGTCCACCGGGGAGCTGTTTTTT	CASTPAGGPSTGELFF
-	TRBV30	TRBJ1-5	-	TGTGCCTGGAGTAGGAGGGATTCTGAGCCCCAGCATTTT	CAWSRRDSEPQHF
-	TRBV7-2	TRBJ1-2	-	TGTGCCAGCAGTTTATCGGGATTCTATGGCTACACCTTC	CASSLSGFYGYTF
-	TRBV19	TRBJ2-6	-	TGTGCCAGTAGGATGGGAGGGGGTGCTGGGGCCAACGTCCTGACTTTC	CASRMGGGAGANVLTF
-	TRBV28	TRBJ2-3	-	TGTGCCAGCAGCGCCTCGGGACTCTTCGCAGATACGCAGTATTTT	CASSASGLFADTQYF
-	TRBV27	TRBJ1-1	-	TGTGCCAGCAGTGGAGGGGCATTCACTGAAGCTTTCTTT	CASSGGAFTEAFF
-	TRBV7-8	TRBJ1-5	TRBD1	TGTGCCAGCAGCCCTAGACGAGCGGGACAGGGGATGGGGCAGCCCCAGCATTTT	CASSPRRAGQGMGQPQHF
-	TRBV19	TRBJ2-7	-	TGTGCCAGTAGTATACAACGGGGCTCCTACGAGCAGTACTTC	CASSIQRGSYEQYF